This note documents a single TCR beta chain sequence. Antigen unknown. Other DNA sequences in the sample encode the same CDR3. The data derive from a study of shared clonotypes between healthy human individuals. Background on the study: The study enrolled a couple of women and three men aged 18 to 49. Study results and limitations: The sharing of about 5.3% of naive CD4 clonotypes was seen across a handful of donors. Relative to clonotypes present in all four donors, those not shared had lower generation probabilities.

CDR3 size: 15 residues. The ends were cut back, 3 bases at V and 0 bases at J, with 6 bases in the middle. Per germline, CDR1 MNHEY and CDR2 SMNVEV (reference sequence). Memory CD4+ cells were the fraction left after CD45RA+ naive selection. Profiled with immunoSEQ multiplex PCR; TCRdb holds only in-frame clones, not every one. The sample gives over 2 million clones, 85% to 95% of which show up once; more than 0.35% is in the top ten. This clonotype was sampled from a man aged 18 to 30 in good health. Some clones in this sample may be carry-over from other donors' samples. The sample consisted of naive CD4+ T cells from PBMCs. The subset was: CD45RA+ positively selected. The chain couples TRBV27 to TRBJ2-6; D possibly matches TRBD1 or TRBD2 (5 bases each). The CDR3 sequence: CASSFGGSGANVLTF. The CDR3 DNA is TGTGCCAGCAGTTTTGGGGGCTCTGGGGCCAACGTCCTGACTTTC.